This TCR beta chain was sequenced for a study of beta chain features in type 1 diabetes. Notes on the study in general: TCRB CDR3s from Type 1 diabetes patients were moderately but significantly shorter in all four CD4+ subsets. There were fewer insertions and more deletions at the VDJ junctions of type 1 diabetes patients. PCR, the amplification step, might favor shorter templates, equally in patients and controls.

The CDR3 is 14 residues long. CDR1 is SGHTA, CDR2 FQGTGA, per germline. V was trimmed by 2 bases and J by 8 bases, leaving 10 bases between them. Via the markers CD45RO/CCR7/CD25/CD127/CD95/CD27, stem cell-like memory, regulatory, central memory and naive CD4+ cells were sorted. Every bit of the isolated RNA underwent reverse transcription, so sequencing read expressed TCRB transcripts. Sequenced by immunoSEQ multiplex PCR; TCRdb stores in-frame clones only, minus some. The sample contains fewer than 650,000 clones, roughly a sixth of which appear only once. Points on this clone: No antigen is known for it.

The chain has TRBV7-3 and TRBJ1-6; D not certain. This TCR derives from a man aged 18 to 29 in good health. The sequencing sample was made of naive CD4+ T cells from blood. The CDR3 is CASSLSGSDSPLHF. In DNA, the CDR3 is TGTGCCAGCAGCTTATCTGGGTCCGATTCACCCCTCCACTTT.